The 10 T cell receptor beta chains given below trace back to one sample, sequenced in a study of cytomegalovirus exposure and HLA in healthy donors. The study ran its PCR with 60 Vbeta and 13 Jbeta primers. Profiling relied on immunoSEQ multiplex PCR, and the TCRdb table lists in-frame clones only, not all of them. The sample holds some 170,000 clones, roughly three quarters seen once. The sample taken for sequencing was PBMCs. These receptors all stem from a man aged 18 to 29 in good health and CMV-seropositive.

The count of this clone is one. The chain uses TRBV10-3 and TRBJ1-1, with D possibly matching TRBD1 (5 bases). Between the trimmed V and J ends, which lost 4 bases and 1 base, there was a span of 10 bases. The CDR3 has 14 residues. Germline V gene sequence: CDR1 ENHRY, CDR2 SYGVKD. The CDR3 is CAISGGGENTEAFF. In DNA form, the CDR3 reads TGTGCCATCAGTGGCGGGGGGGAGAACACTGAAGCTTTCTTT.

This clone has more than one count but fewer than ten. V and J are TRBV9 and TRBJ1-1; a possible D gene is TRBD1 (5 bases). V lost 4 bases, J lost 5 bases, and 18 bases lay in between. CDR1 SGDLS and CDR2 YYNGEE come from the germline V gene. This CDR3 contains 15 residues. CDR3: CASSLTLGGETEAFF. The CDR3 nucleotides read TGTGCCAGCAGCTTAACATTGGGGGGAGAGACTGAAGCTTTCTTT.

The V gene is TRBV29-1, the J gene TRBJ1-2; D is possibly TRBD1 (6 bases). V was cut by 6 bases and J by 4 bases, with 12 bases left in between. The CDR3 runs to 12 residues. Germline V lookup: CDR1 SQVTM, CDR2 ANQGSEA. DNA of the CDR3: TGCAGCGTCGAGACAGGAAGCTATGGCTACACCTTC. This encodes CSVETGSYGYTF.

The V call is TRBV11-3, the J call TRBJ2-1; TRBD2 matches 10 bases. Trimming removed 4 bases from V and 4 bases from J; junction bases left unmatched: 4. The CDR3 extends over 15 amino acids. Germline CDR1 and CDR2: SGHNT and YENEEA. For the CDR3, the DNA is TGTGCCAGCAGCTCGAGCGGGAGGGTTTACAATGAGCAGTTCTTC. Encoded protein: CASSSSGRVYNEQFF.

The chain has TRBV5-4 and TRBJ2-3, with 9 bases that match TRBD1. V shed 4 bases, J shed 6 bases, and the junction held 9 bases outside the gene matches. The germline V gene encodes CDR1 SGHNT and CDR2 YYREEE (reference sequence). The CDR3 totals 15 residues. CDR3 in DNA: TGTGCCAGCAGCCCCGGGACAGGGAGGCGTGATACGCAGTATTTT. Translating gives CASSPGTGRRDTQYF.

This chain connects TRBV5-4 to TRBJ1-2; D might be TRBD1 (6 bases). The V and J ends lost 4 bases and 5 bases respectively, with 18 bases between them. Germline assignment: CDR1 SGHNT and CDR2 YYREEE (reference sequence). The CDR3 length is 15 residues. In nucleotides, the CDR3 is TGTGCCAGCAGCCCCGGGGTTGGACAGAGATATGGCTACACCTTC. It specifies CASSPGVGQRYGYTF.

The chain uses TRBV6-1 and TRBJ1-2, with a weak D call TRBD1 (5 bases). The CDR3 loop spans 15 amino acids. Germline values: CDR1 MNHNS, CDR2 SASEGT. Between the trimmed V and J ends, which lost 1 base and 0 bases, there was a span of 9 bases. The CDR3 DNA reads as TGTGCCAGCAGTGAAGATTTAGGGGCTAACTATGGCTACACCTTC. Translated, it gives CASSEDLGANYGYTF.

The chain has TRBV25-1 and TRBJ1-1; no firm D call. CDR3 length equals 14 residues. Trimming stripped 7 bases from V and 0 bases from J, with 12 bases between. Germline V gene lookup returns CDR1 MGHDK and CDR2 SYGVNS. The CDR3 is CASNDGHLNTEAFF. As DNA, the CDR3 is TGTGCCAGCAATGATGGGCATTTGAACACTGAAGCTTTCTTT.

This chain joins TRBV4-1 and TRBJ2-6, with D possibly TRBD1 on 5 matching bases. The germline V gene encodes CDR1 MGHRA and CDR2 YSYEKL. Deletions cut 1 base from V and 4 bases from J, with 14 bases between. The CDR3 length is 17 residues. Here the CDR3 reads CASSQVTGNTGANVLTF. Written as DNA, the CDR3 is TGCGCCAGCAGCCAAGTTACAGGTAACACGGGGGCCAACGTCCTGACTTTC.

V is TRBV28 and J is TRBJ1-1, with D tentatively TRBD1 (6 bases). The CDR3 has 18 residues. Trimming took 7 bases from V and 0 from J, leaving 24 bases between them. Germline loops: CDR1 MDHEN, CDR2 SYDVKM. In DNA form, the CDR3 reads TGTGCCAGCAAAGAAGTTGAGGGGGGGGCTGGGATGAACACTGAAGCTTTCTTT. It yields the protein CASKEVEGGAGMNTEAFF.